This TCR beta chain was captured by sequencing in a study of T cell changes during pregnancy in multiple sclerosis. The repertoire was sequenced with immunoSEQ multiplex PCR; TCRdb's copy has only in-frame clones and lacks some. The sample lists some 20,000 clones; approximately 90% were seen once. The receptor's source is a female donor in good health, enrolled as a control in a pregnancy study. Sample: CD4+ T cells from peripheral blood mononuclear cells, taken in the first trimester of pregnancy.

As DNA, the CDR3 is TGTGCCAGTAGTACTCGACAGGGCTATGGCTACACCTTC. Encoded protein: CASSTRQGYGYTF. The chain carries TRBV19 and TRBJ1-2; the match to TRBD1 covers 7 bases. The V and J ends lost 4 bases and 4 bases, in that order; junction bases with no gene match: 3. Germline-derived CDR1 and CDR2 are LNHDA and SQIVND (reference sequence). CDR3 length equals 13 residues.